This TCR beta chain originates from a study of T-cell reconstitution after alpha-beta-depleted transplantation in children. Unique molecular identifiers were used to barcode this TCRbeta library. Each CDR3 protein gets one entry after TCRdb re-called the PCR reads with MiXCR. The sample holds roughly 280,000 distinct CDR3 sequences, roughly 12% seen once. V was trimmed by 4 bases and J by 4 bases, leaving 4 bases between them. Germline CDR1 reads SGHVS; CDR2 reads FQNEAQ. The CDR3 has 11 amino acids. This clonotype has ten or more counts. Sample: peripheral blood, taken 180 days after TCRalphabeta/CD19-depleted stem cell transplant. The chain is built from TRBV7-8 and TRBJ1-1; D gene ambiguous. This TCR came from a male patient between 2 and 10 years old who had a stem cell transplant for chronic granulomatous disease, so the T cells may come from the graft donor. The CDR3 reads CASSYGTEAFF. CDR3 in DNA: TGTGCCAGCAGCTATGGCACTGAAGCTTTCTTT.